This T cell receptor beta chain was sequenced for a study of blood T cell repertoires in COVID-19. Study background: The origin of the acute and convalescent COVID-19 samples was the United States, Italy and Spain. PBMCs, B-cell-depleted T cells, or T cells were the source of the cDNA or gDNA that made up the material.

As processed by the authors: How many nucleated cells were present was estimated from reference gene primer amplification. The protocol was immunoSEQ multiplex PCR, while the TCRdb copy is restricted to in-frame clones and leaves out a portion. V and J calls and clone size are given by that table; D and trimming were obtained from the DNA. This sample has 250,000 or so clones, with roughly nine tenths found just once. V dropped 6 bases and J dropped 7; count of bases not matched to a gene: 8. Germline V gene lookup returns CDR1 MNHEY and CDR2 SVGAGI. This CDR3 has 13 amino acids. The V call is TRBV6-5, the J call TRBJ1-1; TRBD1 matches 7 bases. Sequenced sample: peripheral blood. This receptor was taken from a woman aged 40 to 55 who had recovered from COVID-19. For the CDR3, the DNA is TGTGCCAGCAGACAACAGGGGACCGGTGAAGCTTTCTTT. Translating it yields CASRQQGTGEAFF.